What follows are 29 T cell receptor beta chains derived from one specimen sequenced in a study of T-cell reconstitution after alpha-beta-depleted transplantation in children. TCRbeta library construction was performed incorporating unique molecular identifiers. TCRdb recomputed calls from the PCR reads with MiXCR, one row per CDR3 protein. Of approximately 400,000 distinct CDR3 sequences listed, roughly a tenth were seen once; the top ten hold roughly 6%. This specimen consisted of PBMCs from the stem cell graft donor, obtained from the stem cell graft. Source of these receptors: a human donor who donated a stem cell graft to a child with acute myeloid leukemia.

The rearrangement links TRBV19 to TRBJ2-3; unclear D gene. This CDR3 is built from 13 residues. Germline V gene data show CDR1 as LNHDA and CDR2 as SQIVND (reference sequence). Trimming removed 6 bases from V and 6 bases from J, with 13 bases in between. The CDR3 sequence is CASRRLSVDTQYF. The CDR3 DNA is TGTGCCAGTAGGAGGCTATCTGTGGATACGCAGTATTTT.

This clonotype was seen only a few times. V and J are TRBV7-9 and TRBJ1-1; D remains ambiguous. The V and J ends lost 3 bases and 0 bases respectively, with 8 bases between them. The V gene's germline CDR1 is SEHNR and CDR2 FQNEAQ (reference sequence). The CDR3 spans 14 residues. The CDR3 spells CASSFETVNTEAFF. The CDR3 coding sequence is TGTGCCAGCAGCTTCGAAACGGTGAACACTGAAGCTTTCTTT.

The V and J genes are TRBV7-9 and TRBJ1-4; 7 bases map to TRBD1. From germline, CDR1 is SEHNR and CDR2 FQNEAQ (reference sequence). The CDR3 has 14 amino acids. Losses at the gene ends were 2 bases for V and 6 bases for J; bases not matched to a gene: 3. CDR3 in amino acids: CASSLKGAYEKLFF. In DNA form, the CDR3 reads TGTGCCAGCAGCTTAAAGGGGGCTTATGAAAAACTGTTTTTT.

V is TRBV11-2 and J is TRBJ2-3; 11 bases line up with TRBD2. CDR3 size: 18 residues. The V and J ends lost 1 base and 1 base, in that order; junction bases with no gene match: 7. Germline V gene data show CDR1 as SGHAT and CDR2 as FQNNGV. Here the CDR3 reads CASSLVSSGGTRTDTQYF. CDR3 DNA: TGTGCCAGCAGCTTAGTTTCTAGCGGGGGGACCCGCACAGATACGCAGTATTTT.

The sample holds a few counts of this clonotype. V usage is TRBV6-2 or TRBV6-3 and J usage is TRBJ2-5; D uncertain. The V gene's germline CDR1 is MNHEY and CDR2 SVGEGT. Trimming left V 3 bases short and J 2 bases short, with 13 bases between. CDR3 size: 15 residues. The CDR3 coding sequence is TGTGCCAGCAGTTATCTCGGCATACTACAAGAGACCCAGTACTTC. Protein: CASSYLGILQETQYF.

This chain uses TRBV7-2 with TRBJ2-3; D is unresolved. The CDR3 sequence is 15 residues long. The germline V and J ends were trimmed by 2 bases and 4 bases, with 13 bases remaining between them. Germline loops: CDR1 SGHTA, CDR2 FQGNSA. The CDR3 loop reads CASSLRAPTPDTQYF. Here the CDR3 DNA reads TGTGCCAGCAGCTTACGGGCTCCAACCCCAGATACGCAGTATTTT. Full variable domain (outside the CDR3, taken from reference TRBV7-2 and TRBJ2-3): GAGVSQSPSNKVTEKGKDVELRCDPISGHTALYWYRQSLGQGLEFLIYFQGNSAPDKSGLPSDRFSAERTGGSVSTLTIQRTQQEDSAVYLCASSLRAPTPDTQYFGPGTRLTVL.

The sample holds a few counts of this clonotype. An end of the junction does not agree with germline; a read error may underlie this. The V and J genes are TRBV12-3 or TRBV12-4 and TRBJ2-3; D not certain. CDR3 size: 12 residues. As DNA, the CDR3 is TGTGCCAGCAGTTTAGCCGGGCGTCCACACTCTTTT. Translating it yields CASSLAGRPHSF.

The chain combines TRBV19 with TRBJ1-5, with D possibly matching TRBD1 (6 bases). CDR3 length equals 14 residues. The V end lost 10 bases, the J end lost 7 bases, and 20 bases lay between the germline ends. Germline CDR1 reads LNHDA; CDR2 reads SQIVND (reference sequence). CDR3 sequence: CATERTGYGQPQHF. The CDR3 DNA is TGTGCCACCGAGAGAACAGGGTACGGACAGCCCCAGCATTTT.

This clonotype turned up a few times. The chain has TRBV25-1 and TRBJ2-7; 7 positions match TRBD2. The junction had 8 bases not matched to a gene; V was cut back by 7 bases and J by 5 bases. Germline loops: CDR1 MGHDK, CDR2 SYGVNS. This CDR3 is built from 13 residues. The CDR3 bases are TGTGCCAGCATCTTAGCGGGTAGCGACGAGCAGTACTTC. Translating it yields CASILAGSDEQYF.

This clonotype was found a few times. The chain joins TRBV20-1 to TRBJ1-2; 7 bases are a match to TRBD1. V lost 6 bases and J lost 3; bases outside the gene matches: 4. Germline values: CDR1 DFQATT, CDR2 SNEGSKA (reference sequence). The CDR3 loop spans 12 amino acids. CDR3 sequence: CSASDRDYGYTF. The CDR3 region has the DNA TGCAGTGCGAGCGACAGGGACTATGGCTACACCTTC.

This clonotype was found a few times. J is TRBJ2-5 and V is TRBV20-1; D gene ambiguous. Germline values: CDR1 DFQATT, CDR2 SNEGSKA (reference sequence). The CDR3 contains 14 residues. V was trimmed by 1 base and J by 2 bases, leaving 11 bases between them. The CDR3 DNA reads TGCAGTGCTAGAGGGTCCGTAGGGCAAGAGACCCAGTACTTC. Amino acid sequence: CSARGSVGQETQYF.

The table lists this clonotype with a few counts. V and J are TRBV10-3 and TRBJ2-1, with a tentative D call TRBD2 (5 bases). This CDR3 contains 14 residues. The germline V gene has CDR1 ENHRY and CDR2 SYGVKD. Trimming pared 7 bases from V and 9 bases from J, leaving 19 bases between. The CDR3 coding sequence is TGTGCCATCACGGAGGCTAGTTATTGGCCTGAGCAGTTCTTC. Protein product: CAITEASYWPEQFF.

This clonotype was counted a few times. The chain has TRBV5-6 and TRBJ2-1; D gene uncertain. The germline V gene has CDR1 SGHDT and CDR2 YYEEEE. V lost 4 bases to trimming and J lost 7 bases, with 12 bases between them. The CDR3 loop spans 13 amino acids. The CDR3, as DNA: TGTGCCAGCAGCCCACTATCGCGGAATGAGCAGTTCTTC. Residues: CASSPLSRNEQFF. The entire variable domain, with the rest obtained from reference TRBV5-6 and TRBJ2-1, is as follows: DAGVTQSPTHLIKTRGQQVTLRCSPKSGHDTVSWYQQALGQGPQFIFQYYEEEERQRGNFPDRFSGHQFPNYSSELNVNALLLGDSALYLCASSPLSRNEQFFGPGTRLTVL.

J is TRBJ2-3 and V is TRBV20-1, with D uncertain. V gave up 3 bases and J gave up 0 bases, with 13 bases separating them. CDR3 length: 15 amino acids. Per germline, CDR1 DFQATT and CDR2 SNEGSKA (reference sequence). CDR3 sequence reads: CSARLLALSTDTQYF. The CDR3 DNA sequence: TGCAGTGCTAGGCTTCTGGCCCTAAGCACAGATACGCAGTATTTT.

This chain uses TRBV15 with TRBJ2-7; D may be TRBD1 (6 bases). In germline, CDR1 is LNHNV, CDR2 YYDKDF (reference sequence). The V end lost 4 bases, the J end lost 2 bases, and 12 bases lay between the germline ends. The CDR3 covers 14 residues. The CDR3 is CATSNPGTTYEQYF. CDR3 bases: TGTGCCACCAGCAATCCCGGGACAACCTACGAGCAGTACTTC.

This clonotype was counted between two and nine times. This chain connects TRBV20-1 to TRBJ2-2, with 7 positions matching TRBD2. The germline V gene has CDR1 DFQATT and CDR2 SNEGSKA (reference sequence). Trimming removed 7 bases from V and 3 bases from J; junction bases left unmatched: 11. The CDR3 loop spans 15 amino acids. The CDR3 protein is CSVGGSAYDTGELFF. CDR3 sequence (DNA): TGCAGTGTCGGCGGGAGCGCGTATGACACCGGGGAGCTGTTTTTT.

This clonotype showed up just a few times. The chain recombines TRBV6-5 with TRBJ1-5; the D gene is possibly TRBD1 (6 bases). The CDR3 has 14 amino acids. The V gene's germline CDR1 is MNHEY and CDR2 SVGAGI. Trimming shortened V by 2 bases and J by 7 bases, and 12 bases separated the two germline ends. The CDR3 nucleotides are TGTGCCAGCAGTTACGGGCAGGGGATGCAGCCCCAGCATTTT. As protein: CASSYGQGMQPQHF.

This clonotype appeared many times. V usage is TRBV5-1 and J usage is TRBJ2-3; D could derive from TRBD1 or TRBD2 (6 bases each). With 4 bases removed from V and 5 bases from J, the gap between germline ends came to 14 bases. Germline V gene sequence: CDR1 SGHRS, CDR2 YFSETQ. The CDR3 length is 14 residues. CDR3 in DNA: TGCGCCAGCAGCCAGGGGAGGAACTTAGATACGCAGTATTTT. Translating gives CASSQGRNLDTQYF.

The rearrangement joins TRBV6-2 or TRBV6-3 to TRBJ2-1; 9 nucleotides match TRBD1. This CDR3 is 16 amino acids long. Germline lookup yields CDR1 MNHEY and CDR2 SVGEGT. Losses at the gene ends were 6 bases for V and 3 bases for J; bases not matched to a gene: 9. CDR3 amino acids: CASRRRTGAGYNEQFF. The CDR3 DNA is TGTGCCAGCAGAAGACGGACAGGGGCCGGCTACAATGAGCAGTTCTTC.

This clonotype came up many times. The chain employs TRBV20-1 and TRBJ2-2, with D hard to call. CDR3 length: 13 residues. V was clipped by 6 bases and J by 2 bases, with 10 bases between them. Germline assignment: CDR1 DFQATT and CDR2 SNEGSKA (reference sequence). The CDR3 region is CSASTTNTGELFF. The CDR3 nucleotides read TGCAGTGCGAGCACAACTAACACCGGGGAGCTGTTTTTT.

This chain links TRBV4-1 with TRBJ2-7, with D perhaps matching TRBD1 or TRBD2 (6 bases each). The germline V gene has CDR1 MGHRA and CDR2 YSYEKL. The CDR3 consists of 14 residues. V was clipped by 4 bases and J by 5 bases, with 15 bases between them. CDR3 nucleotide sequence: TGCGCCAGCAGCCTGTCCCTCGGGGGCCACGAGCAGTACGTC. This codes for CASSLSLGGHEQYV.

This clonotype was counted a few times. The gene calls are TRBV9 and TRBJ1-4; maybe TRBD1 (6 bases). The CDR3 has 15 residues. Per germline, CDR1 SGDLS and CDR2 YYNGEE. Trimming removed 4 bases from V and 3 bases from J, with 13 bases in between. The CDR3 sequence: CASSKQGLANEKLFF. The CDR3 coding sequence is TGTGCCAGCAGCAAACAGGGCTTAGCTAATGAAAAACTGTTTTTT.

The chain is built from TRBV7-3 and TRBJ2-1; possible D gene TRBD2, 6 bases. Trimming took 5 bases from V and 9 from J, leaving 23 bases between them. The CDR3 spans 16 residues. Germline V CDR1 and CDR2: SGHTA, FQGTGA. The CDR3 loop is CASSPGLRGAGGEQFF. The CDR3 DNA reads as TGTGCCAGCAGCCCCGGGTTGAGGGGAGCCGGGGGTGAGCAGTTCTTC. The variable domain in full, with the rest retrieved from reference TRBV7-3 and TRBJ2-1, is GAGVSQTPSNKVTEKGKYVELRCDPISGHTALYWYRQSLGQGPEFLIYFQGTGAADDSGLPNDRFFAVRPEGSVSTLKIQRTERGDSAVYLCASSPGLRGAGGEQFFGPGTRLTVL.

The V gene is TRBV7-8, the J gene TRBJ2-3; D is perhaps TRBD1 or TRBD2 (5 bases each). Germline CDR1 and CDR2: SGHVS and FQNEAQ. The V gene lost 5 bases and the J gene lost 5 bases, with 17 bases spanning the gap. The CDR3 loop spans 15 amino acids. CDR3 sequence (DNA): TGTGCCAGCAGCCATAGGGACCCCGCACGAGATACGCAGTATTTT. Its protein is CASSHRDPARDTQYF.

This clonotype appeared many times. For the CDR3, the DNA is TGCGCCAGCAGGACTAGCGGGGGGGCCGGGGAGACCCAGTACTTC. It yields the protein CASRTSGGAGETQYF. The gene calls are TRBV10-2 and TRBJ2-5; 14 nucleotides align to TRBD2. The germline V gene encodes CDR1 WSHSY and CDR2 SAAADI. V shed 6 bases and J 5 bases; nucleotides not matched to a gene: 5. The CDR3 totals 15 residues.

J is TRBJ1-3 and V is TRBV11-2; no reliable D call. The CDR3 loop spans 18 amino acids. Deletions cut 1 base from V and 0 bases from J, with 16 bases between. Per germline, CDR1 SGHAT and CDR2 FQNNGV. In nucleotides, the CDR3 is TGTGCCAGCAGCTTAGGTCGGATATCCACCCCCTCTGGAAACACCATATATTTT. Encoded protein: CASSLGRISTPSGNTIYF.

The chain recombines TRBV7-9 with TRBJ2-2; 9 nucleotides align to TRBD1. V gave up 5 bases and J gave up 4 bases; unmatched junction bases: 8. The CDR3 has 16 amino acids. Germline CDR1 reads SEHNR; CDR2 reads FQNEAQ (reference sequence). CDR3 sequence reads: CASSPRGDRATGELFF. CDR3 coding DNA: TGTGCCAGCAGCCCCCGCGGGGACAGGGCCACCGGGGAGCTGTTTTTT.

The chain is built from TRBV7-2 and TRBJ2-1; no clear D. The germline CDR1 and CDR2 sequences are SGHTA and FQGNSA. V was clipped by 0 bases and J by 9 bases, with 9 bases between them. This CDR3 region has 13 residues. CDR3 amino acids: CASSLASSIEQFF. In nucleotides, the CDR3 is TGTGCCAGCAGCTTAGCTTCCAGCATTGAGCAGTTCTTC.

This clonotype was observed a handful of times. The chain uses TRBV25-1 and TRBJ2-1; 7 nucleotides agree with TRBD1. V lost 2 bases to trimming and J lost 3 bases; unmatched junction nucleotides: 7. The CDR3 has 16 amino acids. From germline, CDR1 is MGHDK and CDR2 SYGVNS. CDR3 loop: CASSETQGVGYNEQFF. The CDR3 nucleotides are TGTGCCAGCAGTGAAACCCAGGGGGTGGGCTACAATGAGCAGTTCTTC.